The rows below give T cell receptor beta chains drawn from one sample of a study of cytomegalovirus exposure and HLA in healthy donors. Sequencing was performed with immunoSEQ multiplex PCR; in TCRdb, only in-frame clones are kept and a portion is missing. The sample records 95,000 to 110,000 clones, about 74% being singletons. Sequencing used PBMCs. The receptors here all came from a woman aged 40-49 years in good health and CMV-seropositive. CDR3s include the opening cysteine and the closing phenylalanine or tryptophan. The order of the fields is D gene, J gene, V gene, clone size, CDR3 protein, CDR3 DNA. A D gene is named only where the DNA matches it firmly. Only part of the rows carry a size: once, few, many, or a class if the clone is expanded.

d_gene: NA
j_gene: TRBJ1-1
v_gene: TRBV6-7
abundance: NA
CDR3aa: CASSRQNVRPGHRMNTEAFF
CDR3nt: TGTGCCAGCAGTCGCCAAAACGTAAGACCGGGACATCGGATGAACACTGAAGCTTTCTTT

d_gene: TRBD1
j_gene: TRBJ1-3
v_gene: TRBV2
abundance: NA
CDR3aa: CASRQGVGNTIYF
CDR3nt: TGTGCCAGCAGACAGGGGGTAGGAAACACCATATATTTT

d_gene: NA
j_gene: TRBJ2-7
v_gene: TRBV10-3
abundance: NA
CDR3aa: CAISEPTRGWDEQYF
CDR3nt: TGTGCCATCAGTGAGCCGACAAGGGGGTGGGACGAGCAGTACTTC

d_gene: TRBD1
j_gene: TRBJ1-5
v_gene: TRBV19
abundance: NA
CDR3aa: CASTRGTGNQPQHF
CDR3nt: TGTGCCAGTACCCGGGGGACAGGCAATCAGCCCCAGCATTTT

d_gene: NA
j_gene: TRBJ1-4
v_gene: TRBV5-1
abundance: few
CDR3aa: CASSSGVVGEKLFF
CDR3nt: TGCGCCAGCAGCTCAGGGGTTGTAGGAGAAAAACTGTTTTTT

d_gene: NA
j_gene: TRBJ1-1
v_gene: TRBV19
abundance: NA
CDR3aa: CASSMGPRPVGMGIF
CDR3nt: NA

d_gene: TRBD2
j_gene: TRBJ2-3
v_gene: TRBV11-2
abundance: NA
CDR3aa: CASSLDSKRGAGDTQYF
CDR3nt: TGTGCCAGCAGCTTAGATTCGAAGCGGGGGGCCGGTGATACGCAGTATTTT

d_gene: TRBD1
j_gene: TRBJ1-5
v_gene: TRBV30
abundance: NA
CDR3aa: CAWSYRGTQPQHF
CDR3nt: TGTGCCTGGAGTTACAGGGGCACTCAGCCCCAGCATTTT

d_gene: TRBD1
j_gene: TRBJ1-1
v_gene: TRBV7-9
abundance: NA
CDR3aa: CASSLGTGENTEAFF
CDR3nt: TGTGCCAGCAGCTTGGGGACAGGAGAGAACACTGAAGCTTTCTTT

d_gene: NA
j_gene: TRBJ1-5
v_gene: TRBV7-8
abundance: few
CDR3aa: CASSLVTQRVDQPQHF
CDR3nt: TGTGCCAGCAGCTTAGTGACTCAGAGGGTTGATCAGCCCCAGCATTTT

d_gene: NA
j_gene: TRBJ2-6
v_gene: TRBV4-1
abundance: NA
CDR3aa: CASSQEAREKDGANVLTF
CDR3nt: TGCGCCAGCAGCCAAGAGGCCAGGGAAAAGGATGGGGCCAACGTCCTGACTTTC

d_gene: TRBD2
j_gene: TRBJ2-2
v_gene: TRBV9
abundance: NA
CDR3aa: CASSVSGGAGELFF
CDR3nt: TGTGCCAGCAGCGTATCGGGGGGGGCCGGGGAGCTGTTTTTT

d_gene: NA
j_gene: TRBJ2-1
v_gene: TRBV2
abundance: NA
CDR3aa: CASSAGGDEQFF
CDR3nt: TGTGCCAGCTCAGCCGGGGGTGATGAGCAGTTCTTC

d_gene: NA
j_gene: TRBJ2-1
v_gene: TRBV5-8
abundance: NA
CDR3aa: CASSLGTLRNNEQFF
CDR3nt: TGTGCCAGCAGCCTCGGGACACTTAGGAACAATGAGCAGTTCTTC

d_gene: TRBD1
j_gene: TRBJ2-2
v_gene: TRBV7-3
abundance: few
CDR3aa: CASSLKVGTGNTGELFF
CDR3nt: TGTGCCAGCAGCTTAAAAGTAGGGACAGGGAACACCGGGGAGCTGTTTTTT

d_gene: NA
j_gene: TRBJ2-7
v_gene: TRBV7-2
abundance: NA
CDR3aa: CASSLGAGYYEQYF
CDR3nt: TGTGCCAGCAGCTTAGGCGCGGGGTACTACGAGCAGTACTTC

d_gene: NA
j_gene: TRBJ1-5
v_gene: TRBV19
abundance: NA
CDR3aa: CASSIDPGGSNQPQHF
CDR3nt: TGTGCCAGTAGTATAGATCCGGGGGGCAGCAATCAGCCCCAGCATTTT

d_gene: TRBD1
j_gene: TRBJ2-3
v_gene: TRBV4-3
abundance: NA
CDR3aa: CASSRRSRGPYPTDTQYF
CDR3nt: TGCGCCAGCAGCCGAAGATCGAGGGGGCCCTATCCCACAGATACGCAGTATTTT

d_gene: NA
j_gene: TRBJ1-3
v_gene: TRBV6-5
abundance: NA
CDR3aa: CASSYRRANTIYF
CDR3nt: TGTGCCAGCAGTTATAGGCGAGCGAACACCATATATTTT

d_gene: NA
j_gene: TRBJ2-3
v_gene: TRBV15
abundance: NA
CDR3aa: CATSRNQRASTDTQYF
CDR3nt: TGTGCCACCAGCAGAAACCAGCGGGCTAGCACAGATACGCAGTATTTT

d_gene: NA
j_gene: TRBJ1-5
v_gene: TRBV7-9
abundance: NA
CDR3aa: CASSLVVNQPQHF
CDR3nt: TGTGCCAGCAGCTTGGTAGTCAATCAGCCCCAGCATTTT

d_gene: NA
j_gene: TRBJ1-6
v_gene: TRBV6-1
abundance: NA
CDR3aa: CASSAGGGGSPLHF
CDR3nt: TGTGCCAGCAGTGCCGGGGGCGGGGGTTCACCCCTCCACTTT

d_gene: TRBD1
j_gene: TRBJ1-2
v_gene: TRBV6-5
abundance: NA
CDR3aa: CASSSDRVYGYPF
CDR3nt: TGTGCCAGCAGTTCCGACAGGGTCTATGGCTACCCCTTC

d_gene: TRBD2
j_gene: TRBJ2-5
v_gene: TRBV4-2
abundance: NA
CDR3aa: CASSRDFERGLQETQYF
CDR3nt: TGTGCCAGCAGCCGGGATTTCGAGCGGGGCCTCCAAGAGACCCAGTACTTC

d_gene: NA
j_gene: TRBJ1-2
v_gene: TRBV29-1
abundance: NA
CDR3aa: CSVEWARYGYTF
CDR3nt: TGCAGCGTTGAGTGGGCCAGGTATGGCTACACCTTC

d_gene: NA
j_gene: TRBJ1-6
v_gene: TRBV19
abundance: few
CDR3aa: CASSIGGTLNSPLHF
CDR3nt: TGTGCCAGTAGTATAGGCGGGACTCTTAATTCACCCCTCCACTTT

d_gene: TRBD1
j_gene: TRBJ1-5
v_gene: TRBV19
abundance: NA
CDR3aa: CASSTTGVSNQPQHF
CDR3nt: TGTGCCAGCAGCACTACAGGGGTTAGCAATCAGCCCCAGCATTTT

d_gene: NA
j_gene: TRBJ1-6
v_gene: TRBV4-1
abundance: NA
CDR3aa: CASSQTVSSYNSPLHF
CDR3nt: TGCGCCAGCAGCCAGACAGTGAGCTCCTATAATTCACCCCTCCACTTT